The source of this T cell receptor beta chain is a study of cytomegalovirus exposure and HLA in healthy donors. As for the study in general: Sequencing of some 200 million T cells in an earlier analysis found 100 million to 140 million unique TCR beta sequences. Broader study findings: As was reported, the classifier diagnosed cytomegalovirus status with high specificity and sensitivity. Trimming of TCR beta V- and J-genes showed a link, identified in a later analysis, to a missense DCLRE1C variant.

A note on this clone: What it binds is unknown.

V lost 3 bases, J lost 4 bases, and 12 bases lay in between. Germline CDR1 reads SGHDN; CDR2 reads FVKESK. CDR3 length equals 14 residues. The study ran its PCR with 60 Vbeta and 13 Jbeta primers. This table comes from immunoSEQ multiplex PCR, and its TCRdb copy is limited to in-frame clones, with some not included. Among under 200,000 clones listed, around 78% were seen once. Sequenced sample: PBMCs. The source of this sequence is a woman between 35 and 50 years old in good health and CMV-seropositive. This chain joins TRBV14 and TRBJ1-2; D remains unclear. DNA for the CDR3: TGTGCCAGCAGCCAGGGCGGGGATGGCTATGGCTACACCTTC. It codes for CASSQGGDGYGYTF.